This T cell receptor (beta chain) comes out of a study of T-cell reconstitution after alpha-beta-depleted transplantation in children. The study, taken as a whole, reports: After transplant, at about two months, alpha-beta T cells were reportedly derived from several hundred expanded graft clones.

Comment on this clonotype: Its antigen is unknown.

V trimming: 5 bases; J trimming: 4 bases; junction bases outside the gene matches: 5. There are 15 residues in the CDR3. Germline V lookup: CDR1 SEHNR, CDR2 FQNEAQ (reference sequence). Unique molecular identifiers were incorporated during preparation of the TCRbeta library. TCRdb called the PCR reads again in MiXCR, with one record for every CDR3 protein. The data show roughly 420,000 distinct CDR3 sequences, about a sixth seen once. Specimen: PBMCs, mostly from graft donor cells, collected 360 days after TCRalphabeta/CD19-depleted stem cell transplant. V gene TRBV7-9 combines with J gene TRBJ2-5; 12 positions match TRBD2. This sequence was found in a boy younger than two who had a stem cell transplant for Wiskott-Aldrich syndrome, so the T cells may come from the graft donor. CDR3 in amino acids: CASSHLAGGVETQYF. The CDR3 coding sequence is TGTGCCAGCAGCCATCTAGCGGGAGGGGTAGAGACCCAGTACTTC.